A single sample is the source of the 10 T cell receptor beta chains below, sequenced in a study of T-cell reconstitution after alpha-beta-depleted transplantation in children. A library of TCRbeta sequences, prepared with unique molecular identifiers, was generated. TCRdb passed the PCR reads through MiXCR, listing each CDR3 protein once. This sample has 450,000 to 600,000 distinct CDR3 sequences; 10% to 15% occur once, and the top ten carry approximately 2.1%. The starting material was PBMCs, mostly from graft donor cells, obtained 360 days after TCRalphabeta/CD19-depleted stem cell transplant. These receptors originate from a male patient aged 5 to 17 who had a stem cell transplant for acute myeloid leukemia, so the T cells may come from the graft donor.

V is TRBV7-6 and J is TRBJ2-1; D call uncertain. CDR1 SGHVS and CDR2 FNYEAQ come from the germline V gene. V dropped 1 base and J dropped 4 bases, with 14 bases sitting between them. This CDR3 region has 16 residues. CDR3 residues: CASSLEGMTLYNEQFF. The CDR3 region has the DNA TGTGCCAGCAGCTTAGAGGGCATGACTTTATACAATGAGCAGTTCTTC. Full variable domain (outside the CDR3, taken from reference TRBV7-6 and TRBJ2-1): GAGVSQSPRYKVTKRGQDVALRCDPISGHVSLYWYRQALGQGPEFLTYFNYEAQQDKSGLPNDRFSAERPEGSISTLTIQRTEQRDSAMYRCASSLEGMTLYNEQFFGPGTRLTVL.

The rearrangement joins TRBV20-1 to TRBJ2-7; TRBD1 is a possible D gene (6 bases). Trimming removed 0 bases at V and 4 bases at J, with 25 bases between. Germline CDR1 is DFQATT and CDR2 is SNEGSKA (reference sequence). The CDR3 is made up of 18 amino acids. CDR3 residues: CSARDGVNRVGVVYEQYF. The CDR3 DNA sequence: TGCAGTGCTAGAGATGGGGTTAACAGGGTTGGCGTAGTGTACGAGCAGTACTTC.

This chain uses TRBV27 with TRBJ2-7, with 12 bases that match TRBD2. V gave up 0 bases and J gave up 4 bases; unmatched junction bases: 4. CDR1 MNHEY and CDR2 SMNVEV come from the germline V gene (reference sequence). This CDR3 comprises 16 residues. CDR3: CASSLSTSGSRYEQYF. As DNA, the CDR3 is TGTGCCAGCAGTTTATCGACTAGCGGGAGTAGGTACGAGCAGTACTTC.

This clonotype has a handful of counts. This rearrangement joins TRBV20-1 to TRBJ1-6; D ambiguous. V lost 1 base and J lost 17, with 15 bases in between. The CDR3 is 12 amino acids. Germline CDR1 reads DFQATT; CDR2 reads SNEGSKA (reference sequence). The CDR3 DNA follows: TGCAGTGCTAGAGGCCATAATATGGATTTCCACTTT. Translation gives CSARGHNMDFHF.

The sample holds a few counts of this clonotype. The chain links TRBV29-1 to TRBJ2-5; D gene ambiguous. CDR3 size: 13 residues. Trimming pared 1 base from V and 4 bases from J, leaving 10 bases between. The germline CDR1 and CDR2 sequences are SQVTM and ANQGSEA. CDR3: CSVEVKDPETQYF. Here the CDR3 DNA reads TGCAGCGTTGAAGTAAAGGACCCAGAGACCCAGTACTTC.

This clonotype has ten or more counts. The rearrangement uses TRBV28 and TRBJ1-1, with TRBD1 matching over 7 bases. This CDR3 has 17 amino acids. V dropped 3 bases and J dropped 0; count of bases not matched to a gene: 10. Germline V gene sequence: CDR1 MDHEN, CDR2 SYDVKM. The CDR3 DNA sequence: TGTGCCAGCAGTTTTTGGGGACAGAGAAATATGAACACTGAAGCTTTCTTT. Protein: CASSFWGQRNMNTEAFF.

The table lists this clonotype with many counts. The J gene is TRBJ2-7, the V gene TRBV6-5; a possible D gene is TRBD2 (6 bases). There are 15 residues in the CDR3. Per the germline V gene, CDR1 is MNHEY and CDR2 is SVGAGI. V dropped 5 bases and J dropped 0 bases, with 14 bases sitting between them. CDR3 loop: CASSPRPGSSYEQYF. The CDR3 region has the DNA TGTGCCAGCAGTCCCCGCCCCGGGAGCTCCTACGAGCAGTACTTC.

This chain's CDR3 is CASSPPTGEKLFF. CDR3 in DNA: TGTGCCAGCAGTCCCCCCACGGGGGAAAAACTGTTTTTT. J is TRBJ1-4 and V is TRBV28, with D unresolved. V lost 5 bases to trimming and J lost 8 bases, with 12 bases between them. Germline assignment: CDR1 MDHEN and CDR2 SYDVKM. The CDR3 totals 13 residues.

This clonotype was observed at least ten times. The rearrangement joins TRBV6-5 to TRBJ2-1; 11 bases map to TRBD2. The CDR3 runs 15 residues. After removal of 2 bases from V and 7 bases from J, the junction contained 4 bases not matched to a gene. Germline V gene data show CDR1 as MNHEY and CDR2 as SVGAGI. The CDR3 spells CASSYEGLAENEQFF. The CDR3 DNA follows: TGTGCCAGCAGTTACGAGGGACTAGCGGAAAATGAGCAGTTCTTC.

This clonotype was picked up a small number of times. The CDR3 protein is CACWTGGNEQFF. The CDR3 nucleotides read TGTGCCTGTTGGACAGGGGGCAATGAGCAGTTCTTC. This chain joins TRBV30 and TRBJ2-1, with 10 bases matching TRBD1. The J segment lost 6 bases and the V segment lost 6 bases, leaving 2 bases of the junction unmatched. Germline V gene lookup returns CDR1 GTSNPN and CDR2 SVGIG (reference sequence). This CDR3 contains 12 residues.